This section outlines one T cell receptor beta chain sequence together with its context. Antigen unknown. These data come from a study of T cell repertoires in cytomegalovirus infection. Broader study findings: Ex vivo, HLA-C-restricted CMV-specific TCR beta clonotypes prevailed over the rest of the response.

TCRdb recomputed calls from the reads with MiXCR, one row per CDR3 protein. The sample shows about 920,000 distinct CDR3 sequences, approximately 31% of them seen only once. Looked up from germline, CDR1 is ENHRY and CDR2 is SYGVKD. CDR3 length equals 12 residues. The V gene end was trimmed by 8 bases and the J gene end by 7 bases; junction bases not matched to a gene: 5. The clonotype originates from a human donor in good health (CMV status not recorded). Some clones in this sample may be carry-over from other donors' samples. The chain combines TRBV10-3 with TRBJ2-5, with 9 bases aligning to TRBD1. Sequences were derived from cultured CD8+ T cells from PBMCs, sampled from culture after CMV antigen stimulation. CDR3 sequence (DNA): TGTGCCATCGATGCGGGACAGGGGACCCAGTACTTC. This codes for CAIDAGQGTQYF.